This T cell receptor beta chain comes out of a study of blood T cell repertoires in COVID-19. About the research overall: T cells, B-cell-depleted T cells, or PBMCs provided the cDNA or gDNA that served as material.

Participants were aged about 18 to 100 years, lived in under 25 US areas, and enrolled virtually. The J segment lost 4 bases and the V segment lost 2 bases, leaving 4 bases of the junction unmatched. The CDR3 sequence is 16 residues long. Germline CDR1 is SGHTA and CDR2 is FQGNSA. In the original processing: For nucleated cells, counts were estimated from reference gene primer amplification. Repertoires were generated with immunoSEQ multiplex PCR, while TCRdb's copy carries only in-frame clones and drops some. That table is the source of V, J and clone size, and D and trimming were worked out from the DNA. The sample records just over 250,000 clones, roughly 80% being singletons.

The sequence was obtained from a man aged 30-40 years with acute COVID-19. Material for sequencing was PBMCs or T cells enriched from blood (not recorded which). The genes are TRBV7-2 and TRBJ1-6, with TRBD1 matching over 8 bases. The CDR3 region is CASSLPDRGYNSPLHF. CDR3 nucleotides: TGTGCCAGCAGCTTACCAGACAGGGGATATAATTCACCCCTCCACTTT.